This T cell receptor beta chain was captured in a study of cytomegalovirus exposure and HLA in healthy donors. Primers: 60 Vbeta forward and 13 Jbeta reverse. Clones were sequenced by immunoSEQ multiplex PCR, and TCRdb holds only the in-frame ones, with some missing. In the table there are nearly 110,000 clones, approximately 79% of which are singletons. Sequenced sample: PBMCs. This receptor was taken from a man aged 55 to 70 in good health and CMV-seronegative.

CDR3 sequence: CASSFGTGGSEQYF. The CDR3 DNA reads as TGTGCCAGCAGCTTTGGGACAGGGGGCTCCGAGCAGTACTTC. The rearrangement joins TRBV7-8 to TRBJ2-7; 12 bases align to TRBD1. The germline V gene encodes CDR1 SGHVS and CDR2 FQNEAQ. There are 14 residues in the CDR3. The V segment lost 3 bases and the J segment 6 bases; nucleotides outside the gene matches: 3.